This record looks at one T cell receptor (beta chain) sequence and its context. Its antigen is unidentified. The V gene's germline CDR1 is MDHEN and CDR2 SYDVKM. The CDR3 totals 12 residues. Between the trimmed V and J ends, which lost 6 bases and 4 bases, there was a span of 9 bases. The sample originates from a study of early T cells in non-severe SARS-CoV-2 infection. Study as a whole: It was bulk RNA from unsorted whole blood that was sequenced, and the chains were unpaired. Study-wide points: Matching results from VDJdb favored anti-spike CD8 responses, leaving private and CD4 specificities undetected.

Individual cDNA molecules each received unique molecular identifiers attached to them. TCRdb re-derived calls from the 5' RACE reads in MiXCR, one entry per CDR3 protein. The sample carries under 85,000 distinct CDR3 sequences, 9.5% to 15% recorded once. The chain combines TRBV28 with TRBJ1-1; D not certain. This receptor was obtained from an adult who was a healthcare worker with PCR-confirmed SARS-CoV-2 infection or an uninfected control (not recorded which). Sequences were obtained from whole blood. CDR3 DNA sequence: TGTGCCAGCAGGAAACGGGCCACTGAAGCTTTCTTT. Its translation: CASRKRATEAFF.